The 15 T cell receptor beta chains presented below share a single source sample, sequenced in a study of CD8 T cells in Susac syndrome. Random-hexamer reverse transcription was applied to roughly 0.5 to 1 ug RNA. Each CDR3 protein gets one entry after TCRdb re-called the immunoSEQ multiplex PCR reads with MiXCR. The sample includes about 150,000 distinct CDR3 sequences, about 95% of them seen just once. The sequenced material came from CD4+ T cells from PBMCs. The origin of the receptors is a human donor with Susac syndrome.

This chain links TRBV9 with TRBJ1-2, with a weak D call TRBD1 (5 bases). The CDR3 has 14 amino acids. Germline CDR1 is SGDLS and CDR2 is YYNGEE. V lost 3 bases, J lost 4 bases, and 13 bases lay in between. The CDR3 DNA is TGTGCCAGCAGCGCCCCGGGGCGGGCCTATGGCTACACCTTC. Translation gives CASSAPGRAYGYTF.

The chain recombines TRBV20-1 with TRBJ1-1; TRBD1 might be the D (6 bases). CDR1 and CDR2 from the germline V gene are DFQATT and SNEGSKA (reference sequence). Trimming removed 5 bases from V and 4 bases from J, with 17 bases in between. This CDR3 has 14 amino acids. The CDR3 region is CSAYRGGAGTEAFF. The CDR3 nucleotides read TGCAGTGCTTACCGAGGGGGGGCCGGCACTGAAGCTTTCTTT.

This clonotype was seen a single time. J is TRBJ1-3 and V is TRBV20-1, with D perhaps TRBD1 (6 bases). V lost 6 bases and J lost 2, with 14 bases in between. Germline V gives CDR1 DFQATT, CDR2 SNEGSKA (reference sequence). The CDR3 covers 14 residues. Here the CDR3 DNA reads TGCAGTGCGACTCCAGGGGCGACTGGAAACACCATATATTTT. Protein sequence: CSATPGATGNTIYF.

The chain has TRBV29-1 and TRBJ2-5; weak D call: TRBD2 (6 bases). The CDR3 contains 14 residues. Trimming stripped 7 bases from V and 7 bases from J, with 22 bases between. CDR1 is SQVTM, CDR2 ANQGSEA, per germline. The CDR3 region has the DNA TGCAGCGATACTAGCACCTCTTTTCCGGGGACCCAGTACTTC. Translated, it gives CSDTSTSFPGTQYF.

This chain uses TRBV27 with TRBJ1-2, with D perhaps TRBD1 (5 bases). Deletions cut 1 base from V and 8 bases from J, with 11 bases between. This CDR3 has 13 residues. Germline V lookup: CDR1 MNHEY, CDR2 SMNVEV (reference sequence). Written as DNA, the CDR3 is TGTGCCAGCAGTTTATTAGGGGAAGCCGGCTACACCTTC. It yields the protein CASSLLGEAGYTF.

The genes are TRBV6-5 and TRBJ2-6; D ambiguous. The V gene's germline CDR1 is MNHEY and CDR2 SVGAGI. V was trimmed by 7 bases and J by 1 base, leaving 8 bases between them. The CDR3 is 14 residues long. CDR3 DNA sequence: TGTGCCAGCACCTACCGTTCTGGGGCCAACGTCCTGACTTTC. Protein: CASTYRSGANVLTF.

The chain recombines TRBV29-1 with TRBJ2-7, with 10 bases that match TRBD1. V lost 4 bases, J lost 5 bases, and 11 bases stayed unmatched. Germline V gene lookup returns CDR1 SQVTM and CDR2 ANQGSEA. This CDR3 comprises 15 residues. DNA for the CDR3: TGCAGCGTTGGACAGGACAGGGGGAAAGAAGACGAGCAGTACTTC. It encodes CSVGQDRGKEDEQYF.

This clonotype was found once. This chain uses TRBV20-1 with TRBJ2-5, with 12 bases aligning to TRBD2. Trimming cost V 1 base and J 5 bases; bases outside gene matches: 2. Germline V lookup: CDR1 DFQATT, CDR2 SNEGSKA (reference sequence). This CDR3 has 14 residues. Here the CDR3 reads CSARGLAGVETQYF. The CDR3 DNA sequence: TGCAGTGCTAGAGGACTAGCGGGGGTTGAGACCCAGTACTTC.

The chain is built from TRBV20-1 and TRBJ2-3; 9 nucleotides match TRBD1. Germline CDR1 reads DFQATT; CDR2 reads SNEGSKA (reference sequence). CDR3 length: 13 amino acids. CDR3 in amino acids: CALDRGRSDTQYF. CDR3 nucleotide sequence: TGCGCCCTCGACAGGGGGAGATCAGATACGCAGTATTTT.

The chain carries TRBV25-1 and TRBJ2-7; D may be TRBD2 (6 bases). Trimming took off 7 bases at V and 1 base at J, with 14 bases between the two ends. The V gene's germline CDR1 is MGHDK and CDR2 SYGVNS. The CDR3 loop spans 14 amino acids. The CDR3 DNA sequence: TGTGCCAGCAATGTGGGAGGCCCGTCCTACGAGCAGTACTTC. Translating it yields CASNVGGPSYEQYF.

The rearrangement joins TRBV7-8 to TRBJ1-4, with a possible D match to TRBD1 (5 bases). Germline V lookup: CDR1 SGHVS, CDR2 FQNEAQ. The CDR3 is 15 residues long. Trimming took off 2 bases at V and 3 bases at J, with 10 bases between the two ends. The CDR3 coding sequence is TGTGCCAGCAGCTTACCCGGGACGGCTAATGAAAAACTGTTTTTT. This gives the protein CASSLPGTANEKLFF. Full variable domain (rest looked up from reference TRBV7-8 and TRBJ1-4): GAGVSQSPRYKVAKRGQDVALRCDPISGHVSLFWYQQALGQGPEFLTYFQNEAQLDKSGLPSDRFFAERPEGSVSTLKIQRTQQEDSAVYLCASSLPGTANEKLFFGSGTQLSVL.

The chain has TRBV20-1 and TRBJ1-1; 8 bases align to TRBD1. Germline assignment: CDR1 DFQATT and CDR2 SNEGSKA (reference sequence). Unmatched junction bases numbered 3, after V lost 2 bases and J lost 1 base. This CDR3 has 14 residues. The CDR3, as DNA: TGCAGTGCTAGACCCGGGACAGGGAACACTGAAGCTTTCTTT. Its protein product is CSARPGTGNTEAFF.

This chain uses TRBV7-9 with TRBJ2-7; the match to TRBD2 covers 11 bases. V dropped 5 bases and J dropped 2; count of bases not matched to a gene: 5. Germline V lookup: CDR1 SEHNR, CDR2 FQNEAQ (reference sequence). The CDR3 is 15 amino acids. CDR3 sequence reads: CASSLGTSGTYEQYF. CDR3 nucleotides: TGTGCCAGCAGCCTTGGGACTAGCGGCACCTACGAGCAGTACTTC.

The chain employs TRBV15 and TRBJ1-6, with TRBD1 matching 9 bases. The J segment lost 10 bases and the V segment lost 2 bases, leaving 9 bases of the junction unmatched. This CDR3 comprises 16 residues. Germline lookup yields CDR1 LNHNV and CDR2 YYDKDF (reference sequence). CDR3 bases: TGTGCCACCAGCAGACCGGACAGGGGAAAAGTATCACCCCTCCACTTT. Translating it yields CATSRPDRGKVSPLHF.

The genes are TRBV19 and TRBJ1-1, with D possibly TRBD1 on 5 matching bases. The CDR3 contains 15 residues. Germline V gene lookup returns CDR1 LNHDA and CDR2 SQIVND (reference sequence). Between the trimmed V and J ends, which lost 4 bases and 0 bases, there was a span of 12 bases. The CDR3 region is CASSTSQVMNTEAFF. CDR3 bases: TGTGCCAGTAGTACATCACAGGTTATGAACACTGAAGCTTTCTTT.